This TCR beta chain was identified during a study of patients with pleural tuberculosis. TCRdb used MiXCR to reprocess the reads, holding one entry per CDR3 protein. In the table there are 25,000 to 30,000 distinct CDR3 sequences, 18% of which are singletons. V was cut by 6 bases and J by 4 bases, with 13 bases left in between. Germline V gene sequence: CDR1 DFQATT, CDR2 SNEGSKA (reference sequence). The CDR3 has 12 amino acids. This clonotype was counted at least ten times. V gene TRBV20-1 combines with J gene TRBJ2-7; a possible D gene is TRBD2 (7 bases). Sequencing was carried out using peripheral blood. The clonotype originates from a human donor with pleural tuberculosis. Here the CDR3 DNA reads TGCAGTGCCATTAAGGGGGGGTACGAGCAGTACTTC. Residues: CSAIKGGYEQYF.